The TCR beta chain described here comes from a study of shared clonotypes between healthy human individuals. Here immunoSEQ multiplex PCR was the method, and the copy in TCRdb shows in-frame clones only, minus some. Of 2 million to 2.5 million clones in the sample, 90% to 95% are singletons; the top ten hold 0.1% to 0.15%. Remarks on this clone: The target antigen is unknown.

Germline CDR1 is MRHNA and CDR2 is SNTAGT. The CDR3 covers 13 residues. The V and J ends lost 3 bases and 12 bases respectively, with 15 bases between them. Whole-study findings and limits: Exclusively blood specimens were collected; tissue repertoires likely differ.

The rearrangement uses TRBV6-4 and TRBJ2-1, with D possibly being TRBD1 (6 bases). Material for sequencing was naive CD4+ T cells sorted from blood. The subset: CD45RA+ positively selected. This TCR was sampled from a man younger than 30 in good health. In DNA, the CDR3 is TGTGCCAGCAGTGAATATTCCGGGACACCGCAGTTCTTC. Its translation: CASSEYSGTPQFF.